The clone carrying this T cell receptor beta chain appeared many times. Its matching antigen is unknown. Lactation, pregnancy, other autoimmune disease or uncontrolled infection excluded patients. RNA transcripts were the template for amplifying TCR beta CDR3 regions. Initially, a first-round RT-PCR of the TCR CDR3 employed the HTBI primer set. TCRdb passed the multiplex PCR reads through MiXCR, listing each CDR3 protein once. The data contain about 360,000 distinct CDR3 sequences, approximately 20% of them singletons. The data were taken from a study of T cells in Graves' hyperthyroidism and ophthalmopathy. Findings of the study overall: Expanded thyroid clonotypes (above 0.001) were mostly also found in blood.

Germline CDR1 DFQATT, CDR2 SNEGSKA (reference sequence). Deletions cut 3 bases from V and 7 bases from J, with 22 bases between. CDR3 length equals 15 residues. V and J are TRBV20-1 and TRBJ2-7; weak D call: TRBD2 (5 bases). The sequenced material came from blood. This TCR came from a woman in her late teens or twenties with Graves' hyperthyroidism. The CDR3 reads CSARNWDRPEREQYF. CDR3 DNA: TGCAGTGCTAGGAACTGGGATCGGCCAGAGCGGGAGCAGTACTTC.